These 7 T cell receptor beta chains originate from one sample sequenced in a study of CD8 T cells in Susac syndrome. Random hexamers were used to reverse transcribe 0.5 to 1 ug of RNA. TCRdb called the immunoSEQ multiplex PCR reads again in MiXCR, with one record for every CDR3 protein. The data show about 140,000 distinct CDR3 sequences, with around 95% seen just once and over 0.09% held by the top ten. Sequencing input: CD4+ T cells from PBMCs. The receptors originated from a human donor with multiple sclerosis.

The chain links TRBV23-1 to TRBJ2-5, with D uncertain. TRBV23-1 is known as an ORF, though its function is uncertain. Between the trimmed V and J ends, which lost 0 bases and 9 bases, there was a span of 17 bases. The CDR3 contains 15 residues. CDR3 sequence: CASSQSRPVCPSQYF. Here the CDR3 DNA reads TGCGCCAGCAGTCAATCCCGGCCAGTGTGCCCATCCCAGTACTTC.

The gene calls are TRBV20-1 and TRBJ1-2; unclear D gene. The CDR3 is 12 residues long. From germline, CDR1 is DFQATT and CDR2 SNEGSKA (reference sequence). Trimming removed 3 bases at V and 8 bases at J, with 13 bases between. The CDR3: CSASRDLGGYTF. The CDR3 DNA reads as TGCAGTGCTAGTCGGGATCTCGGGGGCTACACCTTC.

The chain employs TRBV20-1 and TRBJ1-5; TRBD1 is a possible D gene (5 bases). This CDR3 is built from 16 residues. Trimming cost V 3 bases and J 3 bases, with 18 bases left between them. The germline V gene encodes CDR1 DFQATT and CDR2 SNEGSKA (reference sequence). The CDR3 region is CSARALGGSLNQPQHF. The CDR3 DNA follows: TGCAGTGCTAGGGCTTTGGGGGGGTCCCTCAATCAGCCCCAGCATTTT.

The rearrangement uses TRBV24-1 and TRBJ1-1, with 7 positions matching TRBD1. J gave up 8 bases and V 3 bases, and 11 bases lay outside the gene matches. CDR3 length: 15 amino acids. Per germline, CDR1 KGHDR and CDR2 SFDVKD. The CDR3 bases are TGTGCCACCAGTGATGGGGTAGTGGGGACAGCCGAAGCTTTCTTT. It yields the protein CATSDGVVGTAEAFF.

V and J are TRBV9 and TRBJ2-7, with D possibly being TRBD2 (5 bases). The CDR3 totals 14 residues. V lost 2 bases, J lost 7 bases, and 16 bases lay in between. Germline lookup yields CDR1 SGDLS and CDR2 YYNGEE. CDR3 sequence reads: CASSVRNGVREQYF. CDR3 nucleotide sequence: TGTGCCAGCAGCGTCCGCAACGGGGTGAGGGAGCAGTACTTC.

The chain couples TRBV20-1 to TRBJ2-1, with 7 bases lining up with TRBD2. The CDR3 is 14 residues long. The ends lost 7 bases at V and 5 bases at J; junction bases unmatched: 11. Germline CDR1 reads DFQATT; CDR2 reads SNEGSKA (reference sequence). In nucleotides, the CDR3 is TGCAGTGTCCCCGATCGGCGGGGGAACAATGAGCAGTTCTTC. Translated: CSVPDRRGNNEQFF.

This rearrangement joins TRBV7-8 to TRBJ2-1, with D unresolved. Germline CDR1 is SGHVS and CDR2 is FQNEAQ. CDR3 length: 12 amino acids. The V gene lost 3 bases and the J gene lost 7 bases, with 7 bases spanning the gap. CDR3 protein: CASSLDTNEQFF. The DNA of the CDR3 is TGTGCCAGCAGCTTGGATACTAATGAGCAGTTCTTC.